The sequence of this T cell receptor (beta chain) was determined in a study of blood T cell repertoires in COVID-19. As for the study in general: Acute-phase and convalescent COVID-19 samples originated in the United States, Italy and Spain. From T cells, B-cell-depleted T cells, or PBMCs came the material, which was cDNA or gDNA.

The CDR3 sequence is 14 residues long. Germline loops: CDR1 MNHEY, CDR2 SVGEGT. Trimming took off 2 bases at V and 6 bases at J, with 13 bases between the two ends. This clone was recorded once. In the authors' methods: Estimates of nucleated cell counts were drawn from the amplification of reference gene primers. Measured with immunoSEQ multiplex PCR; TCRdb has only the in-frame clones, and not every one. V and J calls and clone size come straight from that table; D and trimming were deduced from the DNA. The data show approximately 110,000 clones, 80% to 85% seen once. This receptor was identified in a woman aged 80 or over with acute or convalescent COVID-19. V usage is TRBV6-2 or TRBV6-3 and J usage is TRBJ1-2; weak D call: TRBD1 (6 bases). The sequencing sample was made of peripheral blood. The CDR3 protein is CASSYTNRAHGYTF. The CDR3 nucleotides are TGTGCCAGCAGTTACACCAACAGGGCCCATGGCTACACCTTC.